This TCR beta chain was observed in a study of human T cells and chemical hapten exposure. In germline, CDR1 is DFQATT, CDR2 SNEGSKA (reference sequence). The junction had 9 bases not matched to a gene; V was cut back by 1 base and J by 10 bases. The CDR3 has 13 amino acids. MiXCR was run by TCRdb on the RACE reads, yielding one entry per CDR3 protein. The data hold tens of thousands of distinct CDR3 sequences, with 3.5% to 4.5% observed a single time. This sample's time point: healthy volunteer bleed at 2 weeks. Total RNA came from unfractionated whole blood. This clonotype was seen many times. The TCR was taken from a female donor in good health. Some clones in this sample may be carry-over from other donors' samples. Sequencing was done on a sample of whole blood. The J gene is TRBJ1-1, the V gene TRBV20-1; TRBD1 matches 7 bases. The CDR3 region has the DNA TGCAGTGCTAGAGGACAGGGTCTGACCAGAGCTTTCTTT. Translating gives CSARGQGLTRAFF.